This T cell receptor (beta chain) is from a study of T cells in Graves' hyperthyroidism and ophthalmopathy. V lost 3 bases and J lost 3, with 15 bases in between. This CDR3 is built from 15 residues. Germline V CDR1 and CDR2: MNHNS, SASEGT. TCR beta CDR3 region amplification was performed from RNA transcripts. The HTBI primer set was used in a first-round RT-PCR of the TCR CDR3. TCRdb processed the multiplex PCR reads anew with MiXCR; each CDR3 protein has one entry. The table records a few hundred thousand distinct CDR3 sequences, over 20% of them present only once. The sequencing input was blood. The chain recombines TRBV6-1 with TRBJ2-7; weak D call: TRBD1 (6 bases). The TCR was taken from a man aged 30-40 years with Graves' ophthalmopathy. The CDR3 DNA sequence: TGTGCCAGCAGTGATAATTTACAGGGCTACTACGAGCAGTACTTC. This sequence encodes CASSDNLQGYYEQYF.